One and the same sample provided the 13 T cell receptor beta chains below, sequenced in a study of shared clonotypes between healthy human individuals. Profiling relied on immunoSEQ multiplex PCR, and the TCRdb table lists in-frame clones only, not all of them. The sample lists around 750,000 clones; 74% were seen once. The sample was memory CD4+ T cells sorted from blood. Subset specified: CD45RA-negative fraction. The receptors shown here come from a woman younger than 45 in good health.

This chain links TRBV6-1 with TRBJ1-2; D is ambiguous. The length of the CDR3 is 12 residues. CDR1 and CDR2 (germline): MNHNS, SASEGT. Trimming left V 9 bases short and J 4 bases short, with 12 bases between. The CDR3 protein is CARGSKGYGYTF. As DNA, the CDR3 is TGTGCCAGGGGCTCAAAGGGCTATGGCTACACCTTC.

The chain uses TRBV14 and TRBJ2-5; D may be TRBD1 (6 bases). Trimming took 4 bases from V and 5 from J, leaving 14 bases between them. This CDR3 is 14 amino acids long. Germline lookup yields CDR1 SGHDN and CDR2 FVKESK. The CDR3: CASSLRSRGETQYF. The CDR3 coding sequence is TGTGCCAGCAGCCTACGGTCGAGGGGGGAGACCCAGTACTTC.

This clone was picked up one time. This chain uses TRBV5-6 with TRBJ1-2; the D gene is possibly TRBD1 (5 bases). Germline CDR1 is SGHDT and CDR2 is YYEEEE. V was trimmed by 4 bases and J by 7 bases, leaving 14 bases between them. The CDR3 consists of 13 residues. The chain's CDR3 is CASSLRDPFGYTF. DNA of the CDR3: TGTGCCAGCAGCCTCAGGGATCCCTTTGGCTACACCTTC.

This clone was detected only once. The chain carries TRBV27 and TRBJ1-5; D call uncertain. CDR1 is MNHEY, CDR2 SMNVEV, per germline (reference sequence). V was shortened by 6 bases and J by 2 bases, with 8 bases between the two germline ends. The CDR3 contains 13 residues. CDR3 in DNA: TGTGCCAGCAGGCCCCCGGGCAATCAGCCCCAGCATTTT. Translation gives CASRPPGNQPQHF.

V usage is TRBV6-5 and J usage is TRBJ1-1, with D uncertain. The germline V gene has CDR1 MNHEY and CDR2 SVGAGI. This CDR3 contains 13 residues. V lost 7 bases and J lost 1, with 10 bases in between. The CDR3 DNA is TGTGCCAGCACCCGTGTACAGAACACTGAAGCTTTCTTT. Its protein is CASTRVQNTEAFF.

The J gene is TRBJ2-7, the V gene TRBV2; D gene ambiguous. The CDR3 sequence is 13 residues long. Trimming took 0 bases from V and 3 from J, leaving 6 bases between them. CDR1 and CDR2 (germline): SNHLY, FYNNEI. CDR3 in DNA: TGTGCCAGCAGTGAAGCGGCGCTCTACGAGCAGTACTTC. Its protein is CASSEAALYEQYF.

This chain links TRBV29-1 with TRBJ2-7, with 12 bases aligning to TRBD2. V lost 4 bases, J lost 4 bases, and 2 bases stayed unmatched. Germline V CDR1 and CDR2: SQVTM, ANQGSEA. This CDR3 has 13 residues. This CDR3 reads CSVVGTSGYEQYF. CDR3 nucleotides: TGCAGCGTTGTCGGGACTAGCGGGTACGAGCAGTACTTC.

The genes are TRBV15 and TRBJ2-3; D is perhaps TRBD1 or TRBD2 (5 bases each). Germline CDR1 reads LNHNV; CDR2 reads YYDKDF (reference sequence). The CDR3 has 16 amino acids. V was trimmed by 0 bases and J by 6 bases, leaving 16 bases between them. CDR3 bases: TGTGCCACCAGCAGAGATCGAGGGGCTGGTCCCGATACGCAGTATTTT. It yields the protein CATSRDRGAGPDTQYF.

Note on this clone: This sequence may be a read error, since a much larger clone differs from it by one base. This same CDR3 is encoded by further DNA sequences in the sample. The chain has TRBV6-5 and TRBJ2-7; 9 bases map to TRBD1. Germline V lookup: CDR1 MNHEY, CDR2 SVGAGI. The CDR3 covers 15 residues. Unmatched junction bases numbered 2, after V lost 0 bases and J lost 2 bases. The CDR3: CASSYSGTGTYEQYF. The CDR3 DNA reads as TGTGCCAGCAGTTACTCGGGGACAGGGACCTACGAGCAGTACTTC.

The rearrangement uses TRBV7-2 and TRBJ1-1; TRBD1 is a possible D gene (5 bases). Germline V lookup: CDR1 SGHTA, CDR2 FQGNSA. Trimming pared 2 bases from V and 4 bases from J, leaving 11 bases between. This CDR3 has 14 amino acids. CDR3: CASSLKGVGTEAFF. The CDR3 DNA follows: TGTGCCAGCAGCTTAAAAGGGGTAGGCACTGAAGCTTTCTTT.

This clone was found a few times. The identical CDR3 is also encoded by other nucleotide sequences in the sample. This chain connects TRBV2 to TRBJ1-2; D gene unclear. This CDR3 spans 11 amino acids. The germline CDR1 and CDR2 sequences are SNHLY and FYNNEI. The V gene lost 7 bases and the J gene lost 3 bases, with 6 bases spanning the gap. The chain's CDR3 is CASTVHYGYTF. CDR3 nucleotide sequence: TGTGCCAGCACGGTCCACTATGGCTACACCTTC.

CDR3 loop: CASSVGLAESNEQFF. CDR3 nucleotide sequence: TGCGCCAGCAGTGTCGGACTAGCGGAGTCGAATGAGCAGTTCTTC. V usage is TRBV10-2 and J usage is TRBJ2-1; 10 nucleotides match TRBD2. Germline values: CDR1 WSHSY, CDR2 SAAADI. This CDR3 contains 15 residues. The V gene end was trimmed by 4 bases and the J gene end by 7 bases; junction bases not matched to a gene: 7.

This clone has a handful of counts. V gene TRBV19 combines with J gene TRBJ1-1; 7 bases fit TRBD1. The CDR3 has 14 residues. CDR1 is LNHDA, CDR2 SQIVND, per germline (reference sequence). V shed 6 bases, J shed 4 bases, and the junction held 8 bases outside the gene matches. This CDR3 is CASSEQGQGTEAFF. The CDR3 DNA is TGTGCCAGTAGCGAACAGGGGCAGGGCACTGAAGCTTTCTTT. The variable domain in full, with the rest retrieved from reference TRBV19 and TRBJ1-1, is DGGITQSPKYLFRKEGQNVTLSCEQNLNHDAMYWYRQDPGQGLRLIYYSQIVNDFQKGDIAEGYSVSREKKESFPLTVTSAQKNPTAFYLCASSEQGQGTEAFFGQGTRLTVV.